This T cell receptor (beta chain) is from a study of CD8 T cells in Susac syndrome. Study-level points and caveats: Susac CD8+ clonal expansion peaked in TEMRA cells and active patients.

The RNA input was 0.5 to 1 ug, and it was reverse transcribed with random hexamers. Amplification of TCR beta CDR3 spanned 54 Vbeta and 13 Jbeta via immunoSEQ multiplex PCR. TCRdb re-called the immunoSEQ multiplex PCR reads through MiXCR, storing one row per CDR3 protein. Of about 90,000 distinct CDR3 sequences listed, 90% to 97% were seen once; the top ten hold 0.62%. The length of the CDR3 is 12 residues. V lost 7 bases and J 2 bases, leaving 6 bases between the germline ends. The V gene's germline CDR1 is LNHDA and CDR2 SQIVND (reference sequence). As for this clonotype: As yet, its antigen is unknown.

J is TRBJ1-5 and V is TRBV19; D not certain. Sequencing was performed on CD8+ T cells from PBMCs. This TCR was sampled from a human donor with Susac syndrome. CDR3 in amino acids: CASNEGNQPQHF. CDR3 nucleotide sequence: TGTGCCAGTAATGAGGGCAATCAGCCCCAGCATTTT.